A single TCR beta chain is shown here with its context. There is no known antigen for this receptor. Base-call qualities are not available, and no considerably larger clone is one nucleotide away. The donors were healthy, HIV-negative adults who had no recently reported acute infections or vaccinations. Every donor was a Caucasian adult living in Nashville, Tennessee, USA. CD4+ T cells were enriched by magnetic negative selection; naive cells were then positively selected on CD45RA, and the negative fraction formed the memory subset. After blood collection by leukapheresis, PBMCs were isolated using Ficoll-Histopaque density gradient centrifugation and then cryopreserved in the vapor phase of liquid nitrogen. Analytical flow cytometry was used to check the purity and quantity of every magnetically sorted T cell population. Genomic DNA was isolated from every sorted fraction and measured by UV absorbance on a Nanodrop 2000c.

This sample was included in a study of shared clonotypes between healthy human individuals (dated by TCRdb to about 2020). Turning to the overall study: The cohort included three men and a couple of women between 18 and 49 years of age. Between about 0.94 and 8.9 billion PBMCs per donor were obtained by leukapheresis. To estimate repertoire size and how much clonotypes are shared between individuals, the study performed deep sequencing of blood TCR repertoires from 4 to 6 healthy adults. To increase sequencing depth and limit assay-specific biases, TCR repertoire library preparation and sequencing were carried out by different laboratories using diverse techniques. For each donor, CD4 naive and CD4 memory were each run on three plates, CD8 naive on two plates, and CD8 memory on one plate. What the work shows at the level of the full study, not this receptor alone: Sampling was limited to blood, and TCR repertoires in tissue likely differ from TCR repertoires in blood. Pairwise subsampling led to the expectation that sequencing depth would affect the degree of clonotype sharing among donors. Naive subsets generally had larger estimated clonotype richness than memory subsets. Incomplete sequencing was indicated by rarefaction of sorted-subset datasets, despite the large sequencing depth. Across four donors, roughly 5% of naive CD4, approximately 3.6% of naive CD8, roughly 2.3% of memory CD4, and 0.4% of memory CD8 clonotypes were shared. Higher generation probabilities were observed for clonotypes shared by all four sorted-subset donors than for non-shared clonotypes. The genetic and exposure-history diversity represented was limited by the small number of donors.

Its CDR3 holds 17 amino acids, cysteine through phenylalanine. The only DNA kept is the CDR3, 51 bases in frame from the first base. The germline V gene (reference sequence) gives CDR1 as GTSNPN and CDR2 as SVGIG. Trimmed from V: 3 bases; trimmed from J: 3 bases; junction bases lacking a gene match: 9. TCR CDR3 regions were amplified from genomic DNA by multiplex PCR using the deep immunoSEQ assay. Extracted genomic DNA from each cell subset was spread evenly across all wells of several immunoSEQ 96-well plates, with each plate serving as a replicate. For sorted subsets, roughly 200 ng of genomic DNA, equivalent to 25,000 to 30,000 T cell genomes, went into each replicate PCR. Purified libraries were quantified with a Qubit 3.0 fluorometer, sized on a Bioanalyzer 2100, and re-quantified with the KAPA Library Quantification kit. A separate single-read 150-cycle Illumina NextSeq 550 flow cell was used to sequence each immunoSEQ 96-well plate. As for how the authors treated the data: Because the immunoSEQ output included only junctional sequences and no quality scores, the filtering could not be the same as the filtering used for full-length reads. To assign V/J genes and CDR3, sequences were annotated using PyIR, a Python wrapper for IgBLAST v1.9, with IMGT germline references. Reads were filtered out if the reads had weak V/J assignments (E-value above 1e-6), no CDR3, stop codons, out-of-frame junctions, or ambiguous translated residues. V3J clonotypes were defined by identical inferred V gene, J gene, and CDR3 amino acid sequence. Percentage overlap between repertoires was calculated by dividing the number of shared unique clonotypes by the size of the smaller repertoire. Three approaches were used to assess repertoire richness: RTK rarefaction, the Chao1 estimator, and Recon v2.1 estimates of unobserved clonotypes. For all TCRbeta clonotypes obtained by the gDNA method from a handful of donors, generation probabilities were computed with OLGA. The table comes from immuneACCESS by way of TCRdb, which keeps in-frame sequences with V and J called. Part of the clones is missing from these tables; in studies checked, under half for an unresolved V gene and the rest for unknown reasons. Clone size and V and J calls were adopted from that table, with D and trimming inferred from the DNA. The sample records a few million clones, about 92% of which are singletons. 0.11% to 0.15% of the sample is in the top ten clones.

This TCR was recovered from a man aged 18 to 30 in good health. Sequencing was carried out using naive CD4+ T cells sorted from blood. The intended sense of this specimen's cell subset or site label: CD45RA+ positively selected. The sequence is built from TRBV30 and TRBJ2-2; the junction holds 11 bases that match TRBD1. The CDR3 protein sequence reads: CAWSPGRTGGYTGELFF. The nucleotide sequence is TGTGCCTGGAGCCCCGGACGGACAGGGGGCTACACCGGGGAGCTGTTTTTT.